This TCR beta chain was found in a study of T-cell memory formation after mild COVID-19. Study-level background: In these data, TCR clusters were largely donor specific.

One entry per CDR3 protein results from TCRdb running MiXCR on the 5' RACE reads. Here the sample spans over 350,000 distinct CDR3 sequences, approximately 15% being singletons. This clonotype was observed a handful of times. Germline loops: CDR1 SGHAT, CDR2 FQNNGV. Trimming pared 4 bases from V and 7 bases from J, leaving 17 bases between. There are 15 residues in the CDR3. Sequenced input: PBMCs or a T cell subset sorted from them (not recorded which). This clonotype originated in a man between 18 and 29 years old who had mild COVID-19 (a few samples of this study predate the infection). Cell type and time point are not known. This chain joins TRBV11-2 and TRBJ2-1; D could derive from TRBD1 or TRBD2 (5 bases each). The CDR3 sequence is CASSYRMSSGNEQFF. DNA of the CDR3: TGTGCCAGCAGCTACAGGATGAGCTCGGGGAATGAGCAGTTCTTC.